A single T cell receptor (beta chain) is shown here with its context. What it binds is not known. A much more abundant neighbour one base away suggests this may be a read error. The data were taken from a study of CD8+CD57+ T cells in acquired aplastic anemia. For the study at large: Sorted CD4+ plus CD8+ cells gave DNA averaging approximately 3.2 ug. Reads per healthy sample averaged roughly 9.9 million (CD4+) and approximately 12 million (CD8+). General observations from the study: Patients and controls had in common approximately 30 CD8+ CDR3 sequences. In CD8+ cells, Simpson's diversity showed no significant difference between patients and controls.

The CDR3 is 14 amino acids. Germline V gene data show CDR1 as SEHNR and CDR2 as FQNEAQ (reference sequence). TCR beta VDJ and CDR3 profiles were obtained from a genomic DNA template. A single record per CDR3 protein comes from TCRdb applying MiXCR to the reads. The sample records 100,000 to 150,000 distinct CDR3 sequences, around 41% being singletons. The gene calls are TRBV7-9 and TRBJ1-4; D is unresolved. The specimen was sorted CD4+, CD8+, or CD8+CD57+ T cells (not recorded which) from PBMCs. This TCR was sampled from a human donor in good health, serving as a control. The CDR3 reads CPSSLVQYNEKLFF. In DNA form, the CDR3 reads TGTCCCAGCAGCTTGGTCCAGTATAATGAAAAACTGTTTTTT. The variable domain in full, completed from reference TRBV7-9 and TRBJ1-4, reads DTGVSQNPRHKITKRGQNVTFRCDPISEHNRLYWYRQTLGQGPEFLTYFQNEAQLEKSRLLSDRFSAERPKGSFSTLEIQRTEQGDSAMYLCPSSLVQYNEKLFFGSGTQLSVL.